This T cell receptor (beta chain) was retrieved from a study of monozygotic twins with inflammatory bowel disease. The study, taken as a whole, reports: No difference was seen in repertoire similarity between concordant and discordant twins, possibly from limited power. Patient repertoire variability may have increased through differing immunosuppressive treatments. Against healthy co-twins, IBD patients had lower TCRbeta diversity (measured by inverse Simpson).

A note on this clonotype: What it binds is unknown.

Researchers used template switching to add UMIs featuring a 6-nucleotide sample barcode. One entry per CDR3 protein, without DNA, is what TCRdb gives after re-calling the 5' RACE reads. The specimen's table records around 380,000 distinct CDR3 sequences. Sequencing was carried out using blood. This TCR was recovered from a human donor with ulcerative colitis or Crohn's disease, or a healthy co-twin of an affected twin (not recorded which).

CDR3 residues: CASSPEVGTGDSPLHF. V gene TRBV4-2 combines with J gene TRBJ1-6; TCRdb's assignment of TRBD1 cannot be checked, as there is no DNA. CDR3 size: 16 residues. Germline CDR1 and CDR2: LGHNA and YNFKEQ.